These 24 T cell receptor beta chains share one sample of origin, sequenced in a study of technical replicates of blood from a few donors. Assay used: immunoSEQ multiplex PCR; TCRdb lists only in-frame clones, some missing. Among around 76,000 clones listed, roughly 92% were seen once. The sample consisted of T cells isolated from PBMCs. These receptors were collected from a human donor in good health.

The J gene is TRBJ2-5, the V gene TRBV11-3; tentatively, D is TRBD2 (5 bases). There are 17 residues in the CDR3. Germline V gene sequence: CDR1 SGHNT, CDR2 YENEEA. The V end lost 3 bases, the J end lost 5 bases, and 22 bases lay between the germline ends. Here the CDR3 reads CASSFGSLGMPGETQYF. DNA of the CDR3: TGTGCCAGCAGCTTTGGAAGTTTGGGGATGCCGGGGGAGACCCAGTACTTC. Supplemented by reference TRBV11-3 and TRBJ2-5, the full variable domain reads EAGVVQSPRYKIIEKKQPVAFWCNPISGHNTLYWYLQNLGQGPELLIRYENEEAVDDSQLPKDRFSAERLKGVDSTLKIQPAELGDSAVYLCASSFGSLGMPGETQYFGPGTRLLVL.

The chain combines TRBV5-4 with TRBJ1-3, with D possibly TRBD1 on 5 matching bases. This CDR3 comprises 15 residues. Germline CDR1 is SGHNT and CDR2 is YYREEE (reference sequence). Trimming pared 0 bases from V and 0 bases from J, leaving 7 bases between. CDR3 in DNA: TGTGCCAGCAGCTTGGACAGGTACTCTGGAAACACCATATATTTT. Protein sequence: CASSLDRYSGNTIYF.

The chain links TRBV11-1 to TRBJ2-7, with D possibly matching TRBD2 (6 bases). V shed 3 bases and J shed 3 bases, with 12 bases lying between them. This CDR3 has 14 amino acids. Germline CDR1 SGHAT, CDR2 FQDESV (reference sequence). The CDR3 region has the DNA TGTGCCAGCAGCTTCGGACTAATAGGCTACGAGCAGTACTTC. It yields the protein CASSFGLIGYEQYF.

This chain connects TRBV10-1 to TRBJ1-1, with D perhaps matching TRBD1 (5 bases). This CDR3 is 14 amino acids long. Germline CDR1 WNHNN, CDR2 SYGVQD (reference sequence). V dropped 2 bases and J dropped 1 base, with 8 bases sitting between them. The CDR3 loop is CASSEGGENTEAFF. The CDR3 coding sequence is TGCGCCAGCAGTGAGGGGGGGGAGAACACTGAAGCTTTCTTT.

CDR3 bases: TGTGCCAGCAGTTGGGAGCGGGAGTTAACCTACGAGCAGTACTTC. Translation gives CASSWERELTYEQYF. J is TRBJ2-7 and V is TRBV11-2, with TRBD2 matching 8 bases. The germline V gene has CDR1 SGHAT and CDR2 FQNNGV. V lost 6 bases, J lost 2 bases, and 9 bases stayed unmatched. The CDR3 length is 15 residues.

This sequence joins TRBV5-1 and TRBJ2-3, with a possible D match to TRBD2 (6 bases). Trimming removed 0 bases from V and 2 bases from J, with 10 bases in between. Germline V gives CDR1 SGHRS, CDR2 YFSETQ. This CDR3 is 15 amino acids long. The CDR3 region has the DNA TGCGCCAGCAGCTTGGTCGGGAGACTCACAGATACGCAGTATTTT. Its protein product is CASSLVGRLTDTQYF.

Regarding this clone: One junction end disagrees with the germline gene, perhaps due to a read error. CDR3 DNA: TGTGCTAGCAGCTTAGAAGTAGCGGGGGTCACGGGGTTTTACAATGAGCAGTTCTTC. Encoded protein: CASSLEVAGVTGFYNEQFF. This rearrangement joins TRBV7-7 to TRBJ2-1; 9 bases are shared with TRBD2. CDR3 length: 19 residues. The germline V gene has CDR1 SSHAT and CDR2 FNYEAQ (reference sequence).

This chain links TRBV29-1 with TRBJ2-2; 11 positions match TRBD1. There are 16 residues in the CDR3. Germline assignment: CDR1 SQVTM and CDR2 ANQGSEA. Trimming cost V 4 bases and J 1 base; bases outside gene matches: 5. The CDR3 nucleotides are TGCAGCGTTGGACCGGGACAGGGGGTGAACACCGGGGAGCTGTTTTTT. It yields the protein CSVGPGQGVNTGELFF.

The CDR3 DNA is TGCGCCAGCAGCCAAGAAGCCTCCGCAGGGGCGGAGACCCAGTACTTC. Residues: CASSQEASAGAETQYF. The chain employs TRBV4-3 and TRBJ2-5; weak D call: TRBD1 (6 bases). Germline lookup yields CDR1 LGHNA and CDR2 YSLEER. The CDR3 loop spans 16 amino acids. V lost 0 bases, J lost 5 bases, and 16 bases lay in between.

This clone was seen just once. V and J are TRBV27 and TRBJ1-1; D is undetermined. Per the germline V gene, CDR1 is MNHEY and CDR2 is SMNVEV (reference sequence). The CDR3 totals 13 residues. V lost 5 bases to trimming and J lost 0 bases, with 7 bases between them. CDR3 amino acids: CASSVGMNTEAFF. The CDR3 nucleotides read TGTGCCAGCAGTGTTGGCATGAACACTGAAGCTTTCTTT.

J is TRBJ1-4 and V is TRBV11-3; the match to TRBD1 covers 11 bases. Per the germline V gene, CDR1 is SGHNT and CDR2 is YENEEA. CDR3 length: 15 amino acids. With V trimmed by 3 bases and J by 6 bases, 3 bases remained unmatched. CDR3 residues: CASSFQDRGHEKLFF. The CDR3 nucleotides are TGTGCCAGCAGCTTTCAGGACAGGGGGCATGAAAAACTGTTTTTT.

The J gene is TRBJ2-7, the V gene TRBV7-6; D is unclear. The germline V and J ends were trimmed by 1 base and 4 bases, with 8 bases remaining between them. The CDR3 has 13 residues. Germline-derived CDR1 and CDR2 are SGHVS and FNYEAQ. This CDR3 is CASSLGHGYEQYF. CDR3 DNA: TGTGCCAGCAGCTTAGGACACGGTTACGAGCAGTACTTC.

The chain links TRBV5-1 to TRBJ1-2; D not resolved. Germline CDR1 SGHRS, CDR2 YFSETQ. V dropped 4 bases and J dropped 10 bases, with 23 bases sitting between them. CDR3 length equals 15 residues. CDR3 bases: TGCGCCAGCAGCCCTAACACAGCTTCTCCTATACACTACACCTTC. Translating it yields CASSPNTASPIHYTF.

The chain carries TRBV5-6 and TRBJ2-7; 7 nucleotides align to TRBD2. The J segment lost 0 bases and the V segment lost 0 bases, leaving 3 bases of the junction unmatched. CDR1 SGHDT and CDR2 YYEEEE come from the germline V gene. This CDR3 has 15 residues. CDR3 protein: CASSLELAHSYEQYF. The CDR3 nucleotides are TGTGCCAGCAGCTTGGAACTAGCGCACTCCTACGAGCAGTACTTC. Drawing the rest from reference TRBV5-6 and TRBJ2-7, the complete variable domain is DAGVTQSPTHLIKTRGQQVTLRCSPKSGHDTVSWYQQALGQGPQFIFQYYEEEERQRGNFPDRFSGHQFPNYSSELNVNALLLGDSALYLCASSLELAHSYEQYFGPGTRLTVT.

V usage is TRBV4-1 and J usage is TRBJ2-5, with D perhaps TRBD1 (6 bases). V dropped 0 bases and J dropped 4 bases, with 9 bases sitting between them. Per germline, CDR1 MGHRA and CDR2 YSYEKL. The CDR3 consists of 14 residues. CDR3 sequence reads: CASSQDTRGETQYF. The DNA of the CDR3 is TGCGCCAGCAGCCAAGATACCAGGGGAGAGACCCAGTACTTC.

The chain employs TRBV2 and TRBJ2-1; D uncertain. Trimming removed 7 bases at V and 1 base at J, with 8 bases between. CDR1 is SNHLY, CDR2 FYNNEI, per germline. The CDR3 consists of 13 residues. DNA of the CDR3: TGTGCCAGCAAATTGAGGTCCTACAATGAGCAGTTCTTC. Residues: CASKLRSYNEQFF.

This clone was observed once. The V gene is TRBV11-2, the J gene TRBJ2-5, with TRBD2 identical over 10 bases. The CDR3 is 16 amino acids. CDR1 and CDR2 (germline): SGHAT, FQNNGV. The J segment lost 3 bases and the V segment lost 5 bases, leaving 9 bases of the junction unmatched. The CDR3 region has the DNA TGTGCCAGCAGCCCCTCAGCGGGAGGGCCGGAAGAGACCCAGTACTTC. Amino acid sequence: CASSPSAGGPEETQYF. Full variable domain (outside the CDR3, taken from reference TRBV11-2 and TRBJ2-5): EAGVAQSPRYKIIEKRQSVAFWCNPISGHATLYWYQQILGQGPKLLIQFQNNGVVDDSQLPKDRFSAERLKGVDSTLKIQPAKLEDSAVYLCASSPSAGGPEETQYFGPGTRLLVL.

The rearrangement links TRBV12-5 to TRBJ2-5; 9 bases line up with TRBD1. CDR3 length equals 15 residues. Germline CDR1 is LGHNT and CDR2 is FRNRAP. Trimming removed 5 bases from V and 4 bases from J; junction bases left unmatched: 8. This CDR3 is CASGPPGQGRETQYF. In DNA, the CDR3 is TGTGCTAGTGGTCCGCCGGGACAGGGTCGAGAGACCCAGTACTTC.

The chain joins TRBV5-1 to TRBJ2-2; 10 positions match TRBD2. The CDR3 loop spans 14 amino acids. Trimming removed 4 bases from V and 7 bases from J; junction bases left unmatched: 4. CDR1 and CDR2 from the germline V gene are SGHRS and YFSETQ. The CDR3 DNA reads TGCGCCAGCAGCCGGACTAGCGGAGGCGGGGAGCTGTTTTTT. It specifies CASSRTSGGGELFF.

This clone was seen once. The chain is built from TRBV5-4 and TRBJ2-1, with TRBD1 as a possible D gene (6 bases). This CDR3 contains 11 residues. The V gene's germline CDR1 is SGHNT and CDR2 YYREEE (reference sequence). The V and J ends lost 3 bases and 14 bases respectively, with 12 bases between them. The CDR3 protein is CASSSGQPEFF. The CDR3 DNA sequence: TGTGCCAGCAGCTCTGGACAGCCAGAGTTCTTC.

The chain couples TRBV11-2 to TRBJ2-1; TRBD2 might be the D (5 bases). V was pared by 3 bases and J by 10 bases, with 13 bases between. The germline CDR1 and CDR2 sequences are SGHAT and FQNNGV. The CDR3 has 13 residues. In DNA form, the CDR3 reads TGTGCCAGCAGCTTCACTTCGCAGCGGGAGCAGTTCTTC. Its translation is CASSFTSQREQFF.

The chain carries TRBV11-1 and TRBJ1-1, with 7 bases identical to TRBD1. Germline V CDR1 and CDR2: SGHAT, FQDESV (reference sequence). The CDR3 covers 14 residues. V was clipped by 5 bases and J by 2 bases; unmatched bases: 5. The CDR3 protein is CASSLGQPNTEAFF. Here the CDR3 DNA reads TGTGCCAGCAGCCTGGGACAGCCAAACACTGAAGCTTTCTTT.

The chain is built from TRBV27 and TRBJ2-7; 9 bases fit TRBD2. Germline CDR1 is MNHEY and CDR2 is SMNVEV (reference sequence). Unmatched junction bases numbered 4, after V lost 3 bases and J lost 4 bases. The CDR3 consists of 14 residues. The CDR3 sequence: CASSFGSGSYEQYF. In nucleotides, the CDR3 is TGTGCCAGCAGTTTCGGTAGCGGGAGTTACGAGCAGTACTTC.

This clone was observed once. CDR3 in amino acids: CASSPPGGGYTF. CDR3 bases: TGTGCCAGCAGTCCTCCAGGGGGCGGCTACACCTTC. This chain uses TRBV28 with TRBJ1-2; TRBD1 aligns across 8 bases. CDR1 is MDHEN, CDR2 SYDVKM, per germline. The CDR3 is 12 amino acids. V dropped 5 bases and J dropped 8; count of bases not matched to a gene: 4.